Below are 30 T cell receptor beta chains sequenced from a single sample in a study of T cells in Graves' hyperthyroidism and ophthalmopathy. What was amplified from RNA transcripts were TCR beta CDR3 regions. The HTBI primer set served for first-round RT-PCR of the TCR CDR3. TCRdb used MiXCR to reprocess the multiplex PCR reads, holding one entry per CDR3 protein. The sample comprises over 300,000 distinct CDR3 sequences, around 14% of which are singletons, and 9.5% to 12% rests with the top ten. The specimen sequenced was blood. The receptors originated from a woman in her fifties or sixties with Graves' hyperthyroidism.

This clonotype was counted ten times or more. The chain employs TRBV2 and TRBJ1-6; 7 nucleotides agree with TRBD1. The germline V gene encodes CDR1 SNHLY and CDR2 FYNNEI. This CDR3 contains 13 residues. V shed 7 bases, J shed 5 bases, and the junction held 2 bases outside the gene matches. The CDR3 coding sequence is TGTGCCAGCACCGGGACAGATAATTCACCCCTCCACTTT. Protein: CASTGTDNSPLHF.

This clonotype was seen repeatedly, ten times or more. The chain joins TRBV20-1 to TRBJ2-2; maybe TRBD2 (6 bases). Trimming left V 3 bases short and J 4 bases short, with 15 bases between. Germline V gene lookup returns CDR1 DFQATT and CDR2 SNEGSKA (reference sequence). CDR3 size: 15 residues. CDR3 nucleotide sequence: TGCAGTGCTAGGGGGGGAAATGTGGGCACCGGGGAGCTGTTTTTT. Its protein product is CSARGGNVGTGELFF.

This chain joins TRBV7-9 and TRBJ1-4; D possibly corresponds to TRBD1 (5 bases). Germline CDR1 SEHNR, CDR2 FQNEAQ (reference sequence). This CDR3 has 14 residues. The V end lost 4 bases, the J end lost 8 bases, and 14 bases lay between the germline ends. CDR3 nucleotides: TGTGCCAGCAGCTCAAACAGGAAGAAGGAAAAACTGTTTTTT. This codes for CASSSNRKKEKLFF.

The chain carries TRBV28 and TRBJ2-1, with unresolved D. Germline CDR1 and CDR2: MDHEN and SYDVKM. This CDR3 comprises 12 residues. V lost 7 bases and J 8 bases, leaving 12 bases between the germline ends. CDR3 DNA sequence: TGTGCCAGCACCGCATCCTCAGATGAGCAGTTCTTC. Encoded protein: CASTASSDEQFF. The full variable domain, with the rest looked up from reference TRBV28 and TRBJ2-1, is DVKVTQSSRYLVKRTGEKVFLECVQDMDHENMFWYRQDPGLGLRLIYFSYDVKMKEKGDIPEGYSVSREKKERFSLILESASTNQTSMYLCASTASSDEQFFGPGTRLTVL.

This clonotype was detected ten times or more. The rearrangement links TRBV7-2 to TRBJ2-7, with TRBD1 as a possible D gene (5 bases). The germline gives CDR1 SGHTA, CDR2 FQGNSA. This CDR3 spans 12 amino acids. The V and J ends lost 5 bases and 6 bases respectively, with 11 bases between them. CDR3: CASSRTLLEQYF. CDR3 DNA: TGTGCCAGCAGCCGGACACTACTCGAGCAGTACTTC.

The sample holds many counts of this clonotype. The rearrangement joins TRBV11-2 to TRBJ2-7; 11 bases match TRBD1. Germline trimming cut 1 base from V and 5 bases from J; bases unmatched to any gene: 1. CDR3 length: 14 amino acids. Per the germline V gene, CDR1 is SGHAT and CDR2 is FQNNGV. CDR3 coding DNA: TGTGCCAGCAGCTTAGTGGGACAGGGGGACGAGCAGTACTTC. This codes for CASSLVGQGDEQYF.

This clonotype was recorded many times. CDR3 loop: CASRSSSQDTQYF. As DNA, the CDR3 is TGTGCCAGCAGAAGCTCTTCCCAAGATACGCAGTATTTT. The chain has TRBV6-1 and TRBJ2-3; D is unclear. Trimming pared 6 bases from V and 5 bases from J, leaving 12 bases between. Germline CDR1 MNHNS, CDR2 SASEGT. The CDR3 spans 13 residues.

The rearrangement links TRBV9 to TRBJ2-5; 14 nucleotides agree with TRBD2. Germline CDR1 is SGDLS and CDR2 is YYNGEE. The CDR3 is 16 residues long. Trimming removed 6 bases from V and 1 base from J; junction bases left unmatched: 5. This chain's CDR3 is CASTLGLAGAQETQYF. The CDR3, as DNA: TGTGCCAGCACCCTGGGACTAGCGGGAGCCCAAGAGACCCAGTACTTC.

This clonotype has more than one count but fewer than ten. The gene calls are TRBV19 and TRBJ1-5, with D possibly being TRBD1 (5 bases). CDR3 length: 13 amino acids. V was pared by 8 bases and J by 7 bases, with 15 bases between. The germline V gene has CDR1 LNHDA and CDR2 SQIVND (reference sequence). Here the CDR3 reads CASQKGARQPQHF. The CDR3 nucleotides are TGTGCCAGTCAAAAAGGGGCGCGCCAGCCCCAGCATTTT.

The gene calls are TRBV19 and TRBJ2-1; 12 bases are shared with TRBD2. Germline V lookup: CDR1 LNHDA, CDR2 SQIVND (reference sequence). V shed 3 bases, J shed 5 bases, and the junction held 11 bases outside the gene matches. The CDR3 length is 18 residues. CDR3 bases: TGTGCCAGTAGTATTCGGGGTCAACTAGCGGGAGGTAACAATGAGCAGTTCTTC. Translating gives CASSIRGQLAGGNNEQFF.

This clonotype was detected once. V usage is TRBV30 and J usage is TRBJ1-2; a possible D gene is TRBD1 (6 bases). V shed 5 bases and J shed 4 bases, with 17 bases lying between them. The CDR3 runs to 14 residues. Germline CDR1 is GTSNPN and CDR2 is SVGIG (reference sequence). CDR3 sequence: CAWDVGGSPYGYTF. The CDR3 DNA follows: TGTGCCTGGGATGTGGGGGGCTCCCCCTATGGCTACACCTTC.

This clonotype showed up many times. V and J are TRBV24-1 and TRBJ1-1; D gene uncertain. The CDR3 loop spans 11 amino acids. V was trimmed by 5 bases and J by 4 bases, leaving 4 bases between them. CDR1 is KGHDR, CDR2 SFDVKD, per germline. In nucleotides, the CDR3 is TGTGCCACCAGTGCGGGCACTGAAGCTTTCTTT. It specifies CATSAGTEAFF.

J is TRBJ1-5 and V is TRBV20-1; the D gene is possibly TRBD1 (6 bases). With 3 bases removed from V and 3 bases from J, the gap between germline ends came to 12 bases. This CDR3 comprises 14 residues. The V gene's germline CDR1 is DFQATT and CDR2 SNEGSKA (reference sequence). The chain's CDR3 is CSARDGQPNQPQHF. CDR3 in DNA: TGCAGTGCTAGGGACGGACAGCCCAATCAGCCCCAGCATTTT.

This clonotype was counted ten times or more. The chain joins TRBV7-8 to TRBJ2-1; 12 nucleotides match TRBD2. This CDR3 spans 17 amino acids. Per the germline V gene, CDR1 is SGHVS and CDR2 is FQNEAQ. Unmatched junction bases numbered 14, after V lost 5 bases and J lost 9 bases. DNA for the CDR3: TGTGCCAGCAGCCCGCGGACTAGCGGGACAGGCTTGATTGAGCAGTTCTTC. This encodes CASSPRTSGTGLIEQFF.

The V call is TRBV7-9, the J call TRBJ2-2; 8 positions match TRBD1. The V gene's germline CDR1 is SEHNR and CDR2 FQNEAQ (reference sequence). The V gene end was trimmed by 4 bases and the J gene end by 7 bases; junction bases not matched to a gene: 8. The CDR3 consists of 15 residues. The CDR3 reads CASSSRTGNHGELFF. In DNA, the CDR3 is TGTGCCAGCAGCTCCCGGACAGGGAATCACGGGGAGCTGTTTTTT.

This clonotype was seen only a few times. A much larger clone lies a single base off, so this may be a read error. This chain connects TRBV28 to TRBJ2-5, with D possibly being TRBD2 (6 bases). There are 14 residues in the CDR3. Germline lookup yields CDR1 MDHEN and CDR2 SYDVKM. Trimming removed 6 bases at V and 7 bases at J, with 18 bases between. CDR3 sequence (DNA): TGTGCCAGCAGCGGGATCGGAGGGGCGGGGACCCAGTACTTC. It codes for CASSGIGGAGTQYF.

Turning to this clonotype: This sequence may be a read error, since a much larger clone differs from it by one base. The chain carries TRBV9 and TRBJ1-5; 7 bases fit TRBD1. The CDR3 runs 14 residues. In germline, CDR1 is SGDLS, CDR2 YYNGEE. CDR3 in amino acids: CASSVGTDGQRQHF. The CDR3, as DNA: TGTGCCAGCAGCGTCGGGACAGATGGTCAGCGCCAGCATTTT. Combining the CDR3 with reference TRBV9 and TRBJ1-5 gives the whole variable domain DSGVTQTPKHLITATGQRVTLRCSPRSGDLSVYWYQQSLDQGLQFLIQYYNGEERAKGNILERFSAQQFPDLHSELNLSSLELGDSALYFCASSVGTDGQRQHFGDGTRLSIL.

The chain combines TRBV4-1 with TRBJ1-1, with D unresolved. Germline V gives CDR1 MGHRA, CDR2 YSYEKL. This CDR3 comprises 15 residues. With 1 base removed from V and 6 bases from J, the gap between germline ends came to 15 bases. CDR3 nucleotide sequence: TGCGCCAGCAGCCAAGTATCCACTGGGTGGGCTGAAGCTTTCTTT. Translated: CASSQVSTGWAEAFF.

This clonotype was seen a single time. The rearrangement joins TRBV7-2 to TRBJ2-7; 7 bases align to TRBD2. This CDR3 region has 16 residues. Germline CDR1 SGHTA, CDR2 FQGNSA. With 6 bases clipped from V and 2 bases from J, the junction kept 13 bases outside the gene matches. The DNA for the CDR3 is TGTGCCAGCAGATATGTGGGGGGGGGGAGGACCTACGAGCAGTACTTC. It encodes CASRYVGGGRTYEQYF.

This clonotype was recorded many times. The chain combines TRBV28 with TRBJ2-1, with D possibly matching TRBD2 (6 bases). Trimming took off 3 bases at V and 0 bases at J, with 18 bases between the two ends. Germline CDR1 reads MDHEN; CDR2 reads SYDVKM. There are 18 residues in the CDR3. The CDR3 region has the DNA TGTGCCAGCAGTTTCGAGTGGGAGGACTTCCACTCCTACAATGAGCAGTTCTTC. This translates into CASSFEWEDFHSYNEQFF.

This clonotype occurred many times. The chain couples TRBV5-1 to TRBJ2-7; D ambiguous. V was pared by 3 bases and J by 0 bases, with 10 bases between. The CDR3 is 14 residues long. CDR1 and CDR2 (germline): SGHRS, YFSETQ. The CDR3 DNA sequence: TGCGCCAGCAGCTATGACATAAGCTCCTACGAGCAGTACTTC. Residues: CASSYDISSYEQYF.

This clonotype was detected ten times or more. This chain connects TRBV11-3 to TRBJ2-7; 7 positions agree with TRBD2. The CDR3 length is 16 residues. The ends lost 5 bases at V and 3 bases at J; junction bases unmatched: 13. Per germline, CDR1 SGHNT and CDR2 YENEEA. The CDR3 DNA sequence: TGTGCCAGCAGCACTAGGTGGGCTAGCGGTGGCTACGAGCAGTACTTC. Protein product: CASSTRWASGGYEQYF.

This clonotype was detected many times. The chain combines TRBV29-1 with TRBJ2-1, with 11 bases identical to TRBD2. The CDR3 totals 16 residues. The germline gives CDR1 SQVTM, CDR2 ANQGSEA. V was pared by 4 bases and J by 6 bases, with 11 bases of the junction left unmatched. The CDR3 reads CSVVPVAGGHVNEQFF. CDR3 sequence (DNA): TGCAGCGTTGTTCCGGTAGCGGGAGGGCATGTCAATGAGCAGTTCTTC.

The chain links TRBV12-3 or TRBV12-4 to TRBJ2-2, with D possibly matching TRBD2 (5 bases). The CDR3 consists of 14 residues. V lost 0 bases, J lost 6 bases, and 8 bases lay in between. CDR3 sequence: CASSLAEDSGELFF. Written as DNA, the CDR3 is TGTGCCAGCAGTTTAGCTGAGGACTCCGGGGAGCTGTTTTTT.

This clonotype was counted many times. CDR3 amino acids: CASSYGTGPAVNTGELFF. DNA for the CDR3: TGTGCCAGCAGTTACGGGACAGGGCCGGCAGTTAACACCGGGGAGCTGTTTTTT. The J gene is TRBJ2-2, the V gene TRBV28; 9 positions match TRBD1. Germline V gene lookup returns CDR1 MDHEN and CDR2 SYDVKM. V lost 4 bases to trimming and J lost 2 bases; unmatched junction nucleotides: 11. The CDR3 sequence is 18 residues long.

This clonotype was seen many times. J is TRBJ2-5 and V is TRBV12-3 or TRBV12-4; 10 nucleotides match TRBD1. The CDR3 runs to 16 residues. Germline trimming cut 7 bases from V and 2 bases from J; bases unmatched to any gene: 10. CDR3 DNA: TGTGCCAGCACCGGAGGAGACAGGGGGCTTCAAGAGACCCAGTACTTC. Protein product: CASTGGDRGLQETQYF.

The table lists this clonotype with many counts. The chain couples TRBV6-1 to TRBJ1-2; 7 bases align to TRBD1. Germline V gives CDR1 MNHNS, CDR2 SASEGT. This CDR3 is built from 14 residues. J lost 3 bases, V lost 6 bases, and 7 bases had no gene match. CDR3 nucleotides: TGTGCCAGCAGCCAGCAGGGGGAATACTATGGCTACACCTTC. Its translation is CASSQQGEYYGYTF.

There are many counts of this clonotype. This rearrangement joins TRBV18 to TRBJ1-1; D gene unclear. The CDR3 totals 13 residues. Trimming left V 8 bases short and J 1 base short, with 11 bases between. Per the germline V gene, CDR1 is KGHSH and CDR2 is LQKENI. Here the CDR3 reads CASRRGRNTEAFF. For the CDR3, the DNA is TGTGCCAGCCGTCGAGGGCGGAACACTGAAGCTTTCTTT.

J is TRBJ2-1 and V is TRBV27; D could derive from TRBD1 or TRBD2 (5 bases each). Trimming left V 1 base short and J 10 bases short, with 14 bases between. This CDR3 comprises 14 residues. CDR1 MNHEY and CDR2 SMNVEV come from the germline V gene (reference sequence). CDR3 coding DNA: TGTGCCAGCAGTTTATTATACGGGGCCTCGGAGCAGTTCTTC. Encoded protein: CASSLLYGASEQFF.

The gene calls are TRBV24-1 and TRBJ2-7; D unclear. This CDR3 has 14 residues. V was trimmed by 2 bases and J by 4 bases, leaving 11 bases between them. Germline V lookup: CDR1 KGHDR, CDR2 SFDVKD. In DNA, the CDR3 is TGTGCCACCAGTGATTACGTTACCCCGTACGAGCAGTACTTC. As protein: CATSDYVTPYEQYF.